This T cell receptor (beta chain) was identified in a study of cytomegalovirus exposure and HLA in healthy donors. The PCR ran on 60 Vbeta and 13 Jbeta primers. Measured with immunoSEQ multiplex PCR; TCRdb has only the in-frame clones, and not every one. The profile covers around 150,000 clones, with around four fifths appearing a single time and 1.3% taken by the ten largest. Broader study findings: The HLA-A and HLA-B alleles of most subjects were reportedly predicted accurately from TCR beta sequences.

With respect to this clone: Its target is not known.

The CDR3 spans 15 residues. The V gene's germline CDR1 is SGDLS and CDR2 YYNGEE. Trimming stripped 0 bases from V and 8 bases from J, with 15 bases between. The chain links TRBV9 to TRBJ2-1; a weak D match, TRBD1 (5 bases). The receptor's source is a woman between 50 and 59 years old in good health and CMV-seronegative. Source material: PBMCs. The CDR3 DNA follows: TGTGCCAGCAGCGTAGCTACTCCAGGGTTCCATGAGCAGTTCTTC. Amino acids: CASSVATPGFHEQFF.